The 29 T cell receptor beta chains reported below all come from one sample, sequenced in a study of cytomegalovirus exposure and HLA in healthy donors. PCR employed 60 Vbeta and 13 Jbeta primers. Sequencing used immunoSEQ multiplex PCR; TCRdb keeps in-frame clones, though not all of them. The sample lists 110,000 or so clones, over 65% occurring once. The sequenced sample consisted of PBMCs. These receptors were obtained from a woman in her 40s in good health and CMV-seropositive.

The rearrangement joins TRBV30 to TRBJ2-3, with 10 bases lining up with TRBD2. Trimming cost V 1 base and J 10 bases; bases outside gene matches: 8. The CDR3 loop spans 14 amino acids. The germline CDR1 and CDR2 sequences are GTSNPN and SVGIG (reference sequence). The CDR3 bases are TGTGCCTGGAGTGCAGGAGCGGGGGGGGGAGCGCAGTATTTT. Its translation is CAWSAGAGGGAQYF.

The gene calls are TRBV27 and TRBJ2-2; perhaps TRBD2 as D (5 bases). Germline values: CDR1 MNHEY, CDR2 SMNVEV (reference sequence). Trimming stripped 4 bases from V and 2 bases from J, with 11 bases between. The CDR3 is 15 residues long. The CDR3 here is CASSYGNLNTGELFF. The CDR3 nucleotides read TGTGCCAGCAGTTACGGGAACCTAAACACCGGGGAGCTGTTTTTT.

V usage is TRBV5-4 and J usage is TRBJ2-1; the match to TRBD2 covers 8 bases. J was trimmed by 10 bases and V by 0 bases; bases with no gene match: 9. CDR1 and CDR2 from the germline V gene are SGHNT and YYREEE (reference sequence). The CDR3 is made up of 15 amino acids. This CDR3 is CASSLADGGAREQFF. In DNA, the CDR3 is TGTGCCAGCAGCTTGGCTGACGGGGGGGCCCGGGAGCAGTTCTTC.

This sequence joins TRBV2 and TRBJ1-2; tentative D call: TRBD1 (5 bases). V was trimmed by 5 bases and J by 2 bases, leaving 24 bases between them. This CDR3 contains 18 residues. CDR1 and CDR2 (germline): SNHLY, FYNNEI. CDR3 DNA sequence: TGTGCCAGCAGTTCACAACTCGGGACGGACTACCGGAACTATGGCTACACCTTC. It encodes CASSSQLGTDYRNYGYTF.

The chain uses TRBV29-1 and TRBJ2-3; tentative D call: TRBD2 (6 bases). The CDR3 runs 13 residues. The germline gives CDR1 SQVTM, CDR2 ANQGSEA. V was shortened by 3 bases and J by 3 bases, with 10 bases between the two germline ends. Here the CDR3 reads CSVDLGRTDTQYF. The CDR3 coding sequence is TGCAGCGTTGATCTGGGGAGGACAGATACGCAGTATTTT.

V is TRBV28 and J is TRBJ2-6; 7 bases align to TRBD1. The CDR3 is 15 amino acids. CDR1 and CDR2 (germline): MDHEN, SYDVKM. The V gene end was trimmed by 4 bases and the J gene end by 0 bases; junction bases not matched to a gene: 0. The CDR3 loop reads CASSSGGSGANVLTF. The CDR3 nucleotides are TGTGCCAGCAGTTCAGGGGGCTCTGGGGCCAACGTCCTGACTTTC. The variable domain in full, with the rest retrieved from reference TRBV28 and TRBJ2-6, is DVKVTQSSRYLVKRTGEKVFLECVQDMDHENMFWYRQDPGLGLRLIYFSYDVKMKEKGDIPEGYSVSREKKERFSLILESASTNQTSMYLCASSSGGSGANVLTFGAGSRLTVL.

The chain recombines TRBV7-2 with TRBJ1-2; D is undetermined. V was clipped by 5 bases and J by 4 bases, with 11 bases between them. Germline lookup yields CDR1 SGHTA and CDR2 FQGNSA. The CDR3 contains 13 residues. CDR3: CASSPRRVYGYTF. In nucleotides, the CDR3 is TGTGCCAGCAGCCCTCGTCGAGTCTATGGCTACACCTTC. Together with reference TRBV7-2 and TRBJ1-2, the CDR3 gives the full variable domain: GAGVSQSPSNKVTEKGKDVELRCDPISGHTALYWYRQSLGQGLEFLIYFQGNSAPDKSGLPSDRFSAERTGGSVSTLTIQRTQQEDSAVYLCASSPRRVYGYTFGSGTRLTVV.

This CDR3 reads CASAPEGAGTQYF. The DNA for the CDR3 is TGTGCCAGCGCACCGGAGGGGGCAGGGACCCAGTACTTC. The chain has TRBV7-9 and TRBJ2-5; possibly TRBD1 for D (7 bases). This CDR3 has 13 residues. Germline V gene sequence: CDR1 SEHNR, CDR2 FQNEAQ (reference sequence). Between the trimmed V and J ends, which lost 8 bases and 7 bases, there was a span of 17 bases. Variable domain in full (rest from reference TRBV7-9 and TRBJ2-5): DTGVSQNPRHKITKRGQNVTFRCDPISEHNRLYWYRQTLGQGPEFLTYFQNEAQLEKSRLLSDRFSAERPKGSFSTLEIQRTEQGDSAMYLCASAPEGAGTQYFGPGTRLLVL.

CDR3 region: CAIKPGQGEQPQHF. CDR3 coding DNA: TGTGCCATTAAACCGGGACAGGGGGAACAGCCCCAGCATTTT. The V gene is TRBV2, the J gene TRBJ1-5; 11 bases fit TRBD1. Per germline, CDR1 SNHLY and CDR2 FYNNEI. This CDR3 is 14 amino acids long. V dropped 10 bases and J dropped 7; count of bases not matched to a gene: 9.

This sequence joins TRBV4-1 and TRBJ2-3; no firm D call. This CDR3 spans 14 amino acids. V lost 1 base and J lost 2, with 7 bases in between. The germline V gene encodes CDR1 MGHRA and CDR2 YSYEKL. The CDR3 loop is CASSQVSNTDTQYF. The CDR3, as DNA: TGCGCCAGCAGCCAAGTTAGCAACACAGATACGCAGTATTTT.

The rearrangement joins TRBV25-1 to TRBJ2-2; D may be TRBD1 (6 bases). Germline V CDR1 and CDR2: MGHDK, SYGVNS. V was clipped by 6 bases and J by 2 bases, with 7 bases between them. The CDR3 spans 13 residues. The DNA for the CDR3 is TGTGCCAGCAGACAGGGTAACACCGGGGAGCTGTTTTTT. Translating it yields CASRQGNTGELFF.

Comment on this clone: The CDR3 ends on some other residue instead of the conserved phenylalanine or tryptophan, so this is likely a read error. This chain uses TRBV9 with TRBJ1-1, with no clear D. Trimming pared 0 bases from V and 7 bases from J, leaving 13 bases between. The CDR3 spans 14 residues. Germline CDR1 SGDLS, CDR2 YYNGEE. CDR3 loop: CASSVVSEGGEAFS. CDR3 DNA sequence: TGTGCCAGCAGCGTAGTGAGTGAGGGAGGTGAAGCTTTCTCT.

The CDR3 DNA reads TGTGCCAGCAGCTTAAAAGCGGGGGGAGACACAGATACGCAGTATTTT. This encodes CASSLKAGGDTDTQYF. J is TRBJ2-3 and V is TRBV5-4; TRBD2 aligns across 9 bases. Looked up from germline, CDR1 is SGHNT and CDR2 is YYREEE (reference sequence). With 2 bases clipped from V and 2 bases from J, the junction kept 6 bases outside the gene matches. The CDR3 is made up of 16 amino acids. The complete variable domain, with remaining parts taken from reference TRBV5-4 and TRBJ2-3, reads ETGVTQSPTHLIKTRGQQVTLRCSSQSGHNTVSWYQQALGQGPQFIFQYYREEENGRGNFPPRFSGLQFPNYSSELNVNALELDDSALYLCASSLKAGGDTDTQYFGPGTRLTVL.

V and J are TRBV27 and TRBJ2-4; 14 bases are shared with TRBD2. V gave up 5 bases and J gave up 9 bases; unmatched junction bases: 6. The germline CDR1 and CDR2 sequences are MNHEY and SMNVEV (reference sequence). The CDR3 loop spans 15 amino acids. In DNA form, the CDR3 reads TGTGCCAGCAGTCCCGGGACTAGCGGGAGAGCCATTCAGTACTTC. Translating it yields CASSPGTSGRAIQYF.

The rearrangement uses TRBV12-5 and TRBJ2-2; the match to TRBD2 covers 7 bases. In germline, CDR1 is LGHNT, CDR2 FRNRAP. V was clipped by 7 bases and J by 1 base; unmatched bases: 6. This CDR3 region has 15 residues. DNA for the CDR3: TGTGCTAGTGAAGCGGGACTCTTGAACACCGGGGAGCTGTTTTTT. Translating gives CASEAGLLNTGELFF.

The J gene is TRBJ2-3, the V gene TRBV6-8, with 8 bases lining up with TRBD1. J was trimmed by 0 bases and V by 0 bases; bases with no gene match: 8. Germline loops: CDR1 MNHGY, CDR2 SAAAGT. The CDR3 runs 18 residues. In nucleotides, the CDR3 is TGTGCCAGCAGTTACTCTTTCAAGACAGGGGCGAGCACAGATACGCAGTATTTT. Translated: CASSYSFKTGASTDTQYF.

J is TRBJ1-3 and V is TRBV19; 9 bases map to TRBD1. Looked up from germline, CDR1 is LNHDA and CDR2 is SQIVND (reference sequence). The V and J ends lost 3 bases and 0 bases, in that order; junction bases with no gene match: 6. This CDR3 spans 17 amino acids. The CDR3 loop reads CASSILGTGHSGNTIYF. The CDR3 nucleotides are TGTGCCAGTAGTATTTTGGGGACAGGGCACTCTGGAAACACCATATATTTT.

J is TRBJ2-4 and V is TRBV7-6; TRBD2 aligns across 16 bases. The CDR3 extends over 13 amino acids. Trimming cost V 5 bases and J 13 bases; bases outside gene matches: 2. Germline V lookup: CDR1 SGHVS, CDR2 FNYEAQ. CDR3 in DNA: TGTGCCAGCAGCGGGACTAGCGGGGGGGTCCAGTACTTC. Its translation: CASSGTSGGVQYF.

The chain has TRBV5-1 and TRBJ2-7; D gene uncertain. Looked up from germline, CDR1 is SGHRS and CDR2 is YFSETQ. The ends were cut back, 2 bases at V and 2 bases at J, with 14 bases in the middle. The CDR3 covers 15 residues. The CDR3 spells CASSLNHQVTYEQYF. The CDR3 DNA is TGCGCCAGCAGCTTAAATCATCAGGTGACCTACGAGCAGTACTTC.

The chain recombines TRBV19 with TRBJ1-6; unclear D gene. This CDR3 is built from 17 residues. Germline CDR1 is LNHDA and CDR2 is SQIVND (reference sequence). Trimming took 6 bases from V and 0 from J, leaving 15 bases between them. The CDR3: CASSPSVGSSYNSPLHF. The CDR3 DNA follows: TGTGCCAGTAGCCCCTCGGTGGGGAGCTCCTATAATTCACCCCTCCACTTT.

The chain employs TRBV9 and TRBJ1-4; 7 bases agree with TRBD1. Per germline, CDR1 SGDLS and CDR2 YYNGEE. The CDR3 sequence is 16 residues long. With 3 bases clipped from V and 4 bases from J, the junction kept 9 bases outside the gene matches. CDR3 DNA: TGTGCCAGCAGCGCCGCCGGGACAGCCTTTAATGAAAAACTGTTTTTT. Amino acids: CASSAAGTAFNEKLFF.

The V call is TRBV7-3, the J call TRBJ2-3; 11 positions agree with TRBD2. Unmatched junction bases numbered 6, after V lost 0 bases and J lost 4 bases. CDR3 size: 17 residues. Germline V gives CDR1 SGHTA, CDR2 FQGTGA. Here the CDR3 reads CASSLTGSLAGADTQYF. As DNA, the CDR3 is TGTGCCAGCAGCTTAACTGGATCACTAGCGGGAGCAGATACGCAGTATTTT.

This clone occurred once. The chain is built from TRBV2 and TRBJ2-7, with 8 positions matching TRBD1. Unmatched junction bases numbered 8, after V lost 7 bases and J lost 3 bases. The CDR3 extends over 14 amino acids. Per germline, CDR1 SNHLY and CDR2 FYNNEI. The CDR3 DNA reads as TGTGCCAGCACTCGGGAACAGGGGGGCTACGAGCAGTACTTC. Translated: CASTREQGGYEQYF.

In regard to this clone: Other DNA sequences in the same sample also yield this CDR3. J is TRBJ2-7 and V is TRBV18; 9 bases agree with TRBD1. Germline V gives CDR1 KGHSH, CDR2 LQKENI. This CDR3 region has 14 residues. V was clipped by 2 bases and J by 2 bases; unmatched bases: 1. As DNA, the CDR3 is TGTGCCAGCTCACCAGGGACAGGGCCCTACGAGCAGTACTTC. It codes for CASSPGTGPYEQYF.

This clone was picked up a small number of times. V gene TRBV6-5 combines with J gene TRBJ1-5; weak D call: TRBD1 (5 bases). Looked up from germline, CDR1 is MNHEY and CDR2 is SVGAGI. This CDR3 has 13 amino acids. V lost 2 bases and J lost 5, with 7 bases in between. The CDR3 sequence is CASSYGADQPQHF. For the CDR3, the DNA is TGTGCCAGCAGTTACGGGGCTGATCAGCCCCAGCATTTT.

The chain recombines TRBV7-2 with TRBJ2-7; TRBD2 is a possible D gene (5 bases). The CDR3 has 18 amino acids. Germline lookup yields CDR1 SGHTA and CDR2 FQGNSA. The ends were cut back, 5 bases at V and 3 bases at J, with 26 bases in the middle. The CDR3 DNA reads TGTGCCAGCAGCCGTGCGGCTGGTGTCCTACAACGGGGCTACGAGCAGTACTTC. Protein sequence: CASSRAAGVLQRGYEQYF.

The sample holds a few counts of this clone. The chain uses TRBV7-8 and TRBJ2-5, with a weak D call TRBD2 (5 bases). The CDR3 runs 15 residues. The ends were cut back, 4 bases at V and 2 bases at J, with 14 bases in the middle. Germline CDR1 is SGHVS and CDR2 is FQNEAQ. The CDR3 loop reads CASSSRPSGQETQYF. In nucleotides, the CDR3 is TGTGCCAGCAGCTCCAGACCCTCGGGGCAAGAGACCCAGTACTTC.

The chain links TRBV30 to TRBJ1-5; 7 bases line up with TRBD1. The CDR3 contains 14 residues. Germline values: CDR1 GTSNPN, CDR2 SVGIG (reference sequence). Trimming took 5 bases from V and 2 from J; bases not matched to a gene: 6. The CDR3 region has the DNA TGTGCCTGGTCAACAGGGGTTGGCAATCAGCCCCAGCATTTT. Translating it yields CAWSTGVGNQPQHF.

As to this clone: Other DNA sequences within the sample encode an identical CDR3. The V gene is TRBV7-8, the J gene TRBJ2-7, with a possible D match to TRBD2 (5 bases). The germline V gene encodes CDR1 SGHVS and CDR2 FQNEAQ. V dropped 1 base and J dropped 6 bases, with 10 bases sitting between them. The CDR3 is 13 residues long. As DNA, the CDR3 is TGTGCCAGCAGCTTAGTTCGGGGTAGCGAGCAGTACTTC. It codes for CASSLVRGSEQYF.